This passage covers 6 T cell receptor beta chains from one sample sequenced in a study of cytomegalovirus exposure and HLA in healthy donors. This PCR relied on a set of 60 Vbeta primers and 13 Jbeta primers. TCRdb's copy holds only in-frame clones and misses some; the assay was immunoSEQ multiplex PCR. The sample has over 70,000 clones; 74% are singletons. The sample consisted of PBMCs. These receptors were collected from a human donor in good health.

V is TRBV6-1 and J is TRBJ1-5, with a possible D match to TRBD1 (5 bases). There are 16 residues in the CDR3. CDR1 and CDR2 (germline): MNHNS, SASEGT. With 0 bases removed from V and 11 bases from J, the gap between germline ends came to 20 bases. The CDR3: CASSEALRGVDCAQHF. Here the CDR3 DNA reads TGTGCCAGCAGTGAAGCGCTTCGGGGGGTGGATTGTGCCCAGCATTTT.

The V call is TRBV18, the J call TRBJ1-1, with D possibly being TRBD1 (5 bases). The germline gives CDR1 KGHSH, CDR2 LQKENI. This CDR3 is 15 amino acids long. With 3 bases removed from V and 3 bases from J, the gap between germline ends came to 14 bases. The CDR3 sequence: CASSPGGSWDTEAFF. The CDR3 nucleotides are TGTGCCAGCTCACCCGGGGGGTCGTGGGACACTGAAGCTTTCTTT.

The gene calls are TRBV19 and TRBJ1-1; D is unclear. Germline CDR1 is LNHDA and CDR2 is SQIVND (reference sequence). With 7 bases removed from V and 2 bases from J, the gap between germline ends came to 5 bases. This CDR3 spans 11 amino acids. The CDR3 DNA follows: TGTGCCAGTAAACAAAACACTGAAGCTTTCTTT. Amino acid sequence: CASKQNTEAFF.

V is TRBV15 and J is TRBJ2-3, with 9 nucleotides matching TRBD2. Losses at the gene ends were 4 bases for V and 3 bases for J; bases not matched to a gene: 8. The CDR3 length is 16 residues. Germline V lookup: CDR1 LNHNV, CDR2 YYDKDF (reference sequence). For the CDR3, the DNA is TGTGCCACCAGCACACTTAGCGGGAGCACGACAGATACGCAGTATTTT. Its protein product is CATSTLSGSTTDTQYF.

The chain employs TRBV28 and TRBJ2-7, with D tentatively TRBD1 (6 bases). The CDR3 covers 11 residues. Germline loops: CDR1 MDHEN, CDR2 SYDVKM. The V end lost 8 bases, the J end lost 4 bases, and 9 bases lay between the germline ends. The DNA for the CDR3 is TGTGCCAGCCTGAGGGGGTACGAGCAGTACTTC. Protein product: CASLRGYEQYF.

This clone is deemed medium-sized. The V call is TRBV5-1, the J call TRBJ2-7; D is unclear. Germline V lookup: CDR1 SGHRS, CDR2 YFSETQ. Trimming stripped 4 bases from V and 4 bases from J, with 12 bases between. CDR3 size: 13 residues. The CDR3 protein is CASSQWSGYEQYF. For the CDR3, the DNA is TGCGCCAGCAGCCAGTGGTCAGGTTACGAGCAGTACTTC.